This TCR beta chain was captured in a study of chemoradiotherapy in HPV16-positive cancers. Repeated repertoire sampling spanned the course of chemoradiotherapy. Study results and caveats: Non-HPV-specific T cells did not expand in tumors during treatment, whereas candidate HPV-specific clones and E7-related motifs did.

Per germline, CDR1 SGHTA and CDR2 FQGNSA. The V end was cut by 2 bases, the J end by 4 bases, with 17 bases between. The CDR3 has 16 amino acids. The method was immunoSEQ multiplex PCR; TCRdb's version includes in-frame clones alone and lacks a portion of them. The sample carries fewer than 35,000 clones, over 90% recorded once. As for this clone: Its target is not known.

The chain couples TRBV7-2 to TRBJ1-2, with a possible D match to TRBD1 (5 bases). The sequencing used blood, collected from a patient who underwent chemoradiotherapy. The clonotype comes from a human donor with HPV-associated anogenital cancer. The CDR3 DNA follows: TGTGCCAGCAGCTTATCCCCGGGGACCCCTTCCTATGGCTACACCTTC. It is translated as CASSLSPGTPSYGYTF.